The clone carrying this TCR beta chain is medium-sized by share. Its antigen is not known. The CDR3 has 14 residues. V lost 4 bases to trimming and J lost 8 bases, with 17 bases between them. Overall study findings and caveats: Under 2.2% of tumor Treg sequences matched blood Tregs or memory cells. The TCR gene usage of tumor memory CD4+ T cells clustered together with blood and lymph node memory CD4+ cells and with lymph node naive CD4+ cells. Tumor-infiltrating Treg TCR alpha and beta sequences overlapped most with tumor naive CD4+ T cells, then blood naive.

Amplification of TRBV12-4/TRBJ1-2 clonotypes used adaptor-ligated barcode primers. TCRdb reprocessed the multiplex PCR reads with MiXCR, giving one entry per CDR3 protein. The sample lists 1,500 to 2,000 distinct CDR3 sequences; about 1.2% were seen once. The sequencing sample was made of naive CD4+ T cells sorted from blood. Subset described: naive CD4+ T cells, CD4+CD45RA+CD25-. The receptor comes from a female donor with breast cancer. V is TRBV12-3 or TRBV12-4 and J is TRBJ1-2; a weak D match, TRBD1 (5 bases). The CDR3 bases are TGTGCCAGCAGTTCCGCCGGACACGTCGGAGGCTACACCTTC. Its translation is CASSSAGHVGGYTF.